This paragraph reports one T cell receptor beta chain. Its antigen remains unidentified. No quality values exist for individual bases; no much larger clone is one base distant. Inclusive of the bounding cysteine and phenylalanine, the CDR3 is 15 residues long. Kept here is only the CDR3 DNA, which spans 45 bases and is read in frame from base 1. The germline ends are 16 bases apart after V is trimmed by 7 bases and J by 0 bases. CDR1 and CDR2 (MNHNY, SVGAGI) derive from the germline V gene (reference sequence). This record belongs to a study of cytomegalovirus exposure and HLA in healthy donors (TCRdb year 2017). Background for the entire study: An earlier analysis of roughly 630 of the donors reported about 290 Gb of sequence data and about 100 million unique TCR beta sequences from about 179 million T cells. Roughly 300 gigabases of sequencing data and 70 million to 100 million unique TCR sequences made up an early release that covered 500 to 650 HLA-typed donors. Of the 398 genotyped donors, approximately 83% fell in the genetic ancestry cluster associated with self-reported Caucasian donors. The study aimed to test whether signatures of past pathogen exposure could be identified by cataloging public T cell receptors. The study used immunosequencing to profile the T cell repertoires of approximately 690 subjects and linked those repertoires to cytomegalovirus serostatus. Besides the first cohort of 666 subjects, a separate validation cohort made up of roughly 120 different subjects was used. The study combined high-throughput TCR immunosequencing, statistical association of individual TCRs with disease status, and machine learning to predict cytomegalovirus infection status. In a later analysis, previously published TCR beta repertoires from several hundred donors were re-analyzed and high-resolution HLA genotyping was added so that TCR occurrence patterns could be studied. Rather than drawing on any new phenotypic data, the later analysis identified candidate immune exposures from TCR beta sequences and the way those sequences occurred across donors. To decide whether each TCR beta V gene segment behaved as functional or pseudogenic, an earlier analysis of several hundred of the donors relied on high-throughput TCR beta sequencing. Alongside the repertoire data, information on donor age, sex, ethnicity and CMV serostatus was compiled. A later genetic analysis took genome-wide SNP genotypes for about 55% of the roughly 670 donors and used that subset as a discovery cohort. Every discovery cohort repertoire had been produced on one sequencing platform. Both class I and class II loci were covered by HLA typing, at four-digit resolution. Typing coverage varied by locus: roughly 629-640 donors for A, B, C, DRB1 and DQB1; approximately 560 for DQA1; about 570 for DPA1; roughly 450 for DPB1. Because of strong linkage in the cohort, roughly five DR-DQ haplotypes were treated as single units for association and clustering. Across some 400 genotyped donors of the cohort, an average of about 250,000 unique TCR beta nucleotide sequences per donor were sequenced, and approximately 19% of those sequences were non-productive. The paper's findings and limits, for the study overall: The only immune exposure information available for the cohort was CMV serostatus. A later analysis associated 16,951 TCR beta sequences with specific HLA alleles at a false discovery rate of 0.05. A further reported finding was that TCR beta sequences accurately predicted the HLA-A and HLA-B alleles for most subjects in the first cohort. This cohort had only TCR beta chains sequenced, and the lack of alpha or paired-chain data limited which features could be detected. A later genetic analysis reported fewer N-insertions in productive TCRs among donors in an Asian-associated ancestry cluster than the 666-donor mean. The presence/absence analyses assumed that sequencing depth was roughly uniform across donors, and that assumption may not be true. The sequencing pipeline was judged likely to have produced a cluster of highly shared sequence variants as a technical artifact. HLA typing was unavailable for some donors at each locus, so association tests used only the typed subset. Linkage disequilibrium might explain the correlated functional status among segregating V segments, but an unknown experimental factor could not be ruled out. In vitro tests confirmed that three of the cytomegalovirus-associated TCR beta chains recognize cytomegalovirus antigens. Several of the top co-occurrence clusters appeared to be linked to parvovirus B19, influenza, CMV and Epstein-Barr virus, according to a later analysis. A total of 150 to 200 TCR beta chains were listed by the study as associated with cytomegalovirus. Some IMGT-functional V segments, including TRBV6-2 and TRBV6-3, could not be distinguished by the 87-base-pair reads and were therefore excluded. Because counts were too low, about 17 rarely observed V segments, including chromosome 9 orphons, were excluded from the earlier analysis of under 650 of the donors. A later analysis found that TCR association rates varied across HLA loci, with DRB1 alleles showing the most associated TCRs and HLA-C alleles the fewest. According to the authors, the approach could potentially be generalized to other disease states and immunological phenotypes. A later analysis found that most CMV-associated TCR beta chains appeared HLA-restricted, with HLA associations seemingly driven largely by CMV exposure. In a later genetic analysis, a missense DCLRE1C variant was associated with V-gene and J-gene trimming of TCR beta chains, and the association was replicated in an independent cohort. Assigning TCR associations to individual alleles was difficult when HLA alleles, especially DR and DQ, strongly co-occurred. While some public TCRs were present in many individuals, most TCR sequences turned up only very rarely across donors. Cytomegalovirus status was reported to be diagnosed by the classifier with high specificity and sensitivity in both the original and validation cohorts. Compared with equally common non-associated chains, HLA-associated TCR beta chains in a later analysis were more clonally expanded and had lower generation probabilities. In an earlier analysis of 587 of the donors, most TCR beta V segments were observed in productive rearrangements about 87% or about 30% of the time, broadly matching IMGT annotations.

In total, about 650 healthy bone marrow donors made up the cohort. At the time of sampling, every cohort member was nominally healthy, though immune exposures that went unrecorded were likely present. The donor was CMV seronegative and belonged to the group of over 300 seronegative cohort members. A peripheral blood sample was collected from each donor, and TCR beta sequencing was performed on peripheral blood mononuclear cells. The Qiagen DNeasy Blood Extraction Kit was used to extract genomic DNA from the blood cell samples. Receptors were amplified or captured by the immunoSEQ multiplex PCR assay. The multiplex PCR relied on a mix of 60 forward primers for TCR Vbeta segments and 13 reverse primers for TCR Jbeta segments. The CDR3 region of rearranged TCR beta genes was amplified from genomic DNA with a multiplex PCR assay. On the Illumina HiSeq System, the amplified TCR beta libraries were sequenced as 87-base-pair reads. On the authors' methods: Across the 600 to 700 repertoires, a later analysis counted tens of millions of unique TCR beta chains, roughly 11 million of which were shared by at least two donors. Raw reads were error-corrected and collapsed into unique sequences with a nearest-neighbor algorithm that merged closely related sequences to remove PCR and sequencing errors. CDR3 sequences were aligned to IMGT reference sequences to assign V, D and J gene segments. For a sequence to be retained, at least a six-nucleotide match to both a V gene segment and a J gene segment was required. A rearrangement counted as productive if the CDR3 had no stop codons and remained in frame with V and J, and every other rearrangement counted as non-productive. Following IMGT convention, CDR3 was defined as the stretch from the second conserved V-encoded cysteine to the conserved J-encoded phenylalanine. Sequences without an unambiguous match to a single V gene segment were excluded from the earlier analysis of 587 of the donors. In an earlier analysis of around 600 of the donors, V segments were called functional above 56.7% productive rearrangements and were called segregating when the between-donor standard deviation exceeded 5%. To diagnose cytomegalovirus status from the catalog of TCR beta chain sequences, a statistical classification framework was built. V and J gene assignment, in a later analysis, came from comparing TCR nucleotide sequences with IMGT/GENE-DB human TR gene sequences. Using the TCRdist pipeline, a later analysis assigned CDR3 sequences along with most-parsimonious VDJ recombination scenarios. A later analysis defined each TCR beta chain by its CDR3 amino acid sequence plus V-gene family, and excluded reads lacking a unique V-gene family. To address suspected cross-contamination and a sequencing artifact, a later analysis removed approximately 600 highly shared, low-generation-probability nucleotide sequences. In a later analysis, a clonal expansion index was calculated for each public chain from normalized within-repertoire ranks of inferred template counts. Generation probabilities in a later analysis came from a VDJ recombination model fitted to out-of-frame rearrangements, and those results were checked against IGoR. A later analysis scored TCR-TCR, TCR-HLA and TCR-CMV co-occurrence with hypergeometric tests, applying a repertoire-size bias correction to TCR pairs. To estimate false discovery rates, a later analysis permuted the HLA or CMV assignments 20 times. In a later analysis, co-occurring TCRs were grouped with DBSCAN, and TCRdist sequence similarity was added when clustering was performed within HLA-allele-positive subsets. For co-occurrence clustering, repertoires with fewer than 30,000 or more than 120,000 public chains were excluded, along with roughly five repertoires with anomalous nucleotide sharing. The clones in this table, taken by TCRdb from immuneACCESS, are in-frame only. Not every clone is retained; where verified, under half of the shortfall comes from an unresolved V gene, and the cause of the rest is unknown. V and J calls and clone size are those listed in that table; D and trimming were worked out from the DNA. The sample table lists fewer than 200,000 clones, approximately 79% of them with a count of one. The top ten clones comprise 2.1% of the sample.

The sequenced material came from PBMCs. The rearrangement combines TRBV6-6 with TRBJ2-7; TRBD2 is possibly the D segment (6 matching bases). The receptor was isolated from a man between 35 and 55 years old in good health and CMV-seronegative. This receptor carries the CDR3 CASTTQGGNSYEQYF. The sequence in DNA is TGTGCCAGCACAACTCAGGGCGGGAACTCCTACGAGCAGTACTTC.